These T cell receptor beta chains were read from a single sample in a study of T cell repertoires in cytomegalovirus infection. TCRdb reprocessed the reads with MiXCR, giving one entry per CDR3 protein. This table holds a few hundred thousand distinct CDR3 sequences, approximately 15% found once. Sequenced sample: PBMCs. The receptors come from a human donor in good health (CMV status not recorded). Some clones in this sample may be carry-over from other donors' samples. The CDR3 runs from the conserved cysteine through the conserved F or W. A D gene is named only where the DNA matches it firmly. Clone size, where shown, is once, few, many, or a class for clones that have expanded.

abundance | d_gene | j_gene | v_gene | CDR3nt | CDR3aa
many | TRBD2 | TRBJ2-2 | TRBV10-2 | TGCGCCAGCAGTCGACTAGCGGAGATAAACACCGGGGAGCTGTTTTTT | CASSRLAEINTGELFF
many | . | TRBJ1-5 | TRBV5-1 | TGCGCCAGCAGCTTGGACAACAGAAATCAGCCCCAGCATTTT | CASSLDNRNQPQHF
many | . | TRBJ2-7 | TRBV3-1 | TGTGCCAGCAGCCAAAACACAGGCAGGGGCGAGCAGTACTTC | CASSQNTGRGEQYF
. | . | TRBJ2-7 | TRBV5-6 | TGTGCCAGCAGCTCACGACTAGTGAGCTCCTACGAGCAGTACTTC | CASSSRLVSSYEQYF
. | . | TRBJ1-3 | TRBV29-1 | TGCAGCGTTGAAGAACAAACTGGAAACACCATATATTTT | CSVEEQTGNTIYF
few | TRBD1 | TRBJ1-1 | TRBV12-3/TRBV12-4 | TGTGCCAGCAGTAAAAACCTTGGACAGGGTTCAACTGAAGCTTTCTTT | CASSKNLGQGSTEAFF
many | . | TRBJ1-2 | TRBV7-9 | TGTGCCAGCAGCTTAGAAGGCGGGAAGGACAACTATGGCTACACCTTC | CASSLEGGKDNYGYTF
many | TRBD1 | TRBJ1-2 | TRBV2 | TGTGCCAGCAGTGCTCATCAGGGGGATGGCTACACCTTC | CASSAHQGDGYTF
. | TRBD1 | TRBJ2-7 | TRBV6-2/TRBV6-3 | TGTGCCAGCAGAAAGACAGGGGTCGACGAGCAGTACTTC | CASRKTGVDEQYF
few | TRBD2 | TRBJ2-7 | TRBV6-2/TRBV6-3 | TGTGCCAGCAGTTACCCAACTGCGCGGGAGGGCCACGAGCAGTACTTC | CASSYPTAREGHEQYF
few | . | TRBJ2-5 | TRBV2 | TGTGCCAGCAGTGTGGGGGTGGCAGAGACCCAGTACTTC | CASSVGVAETQYF
. | . | TRBJ1-3 | TRBV3-1 | TGTGCCAGCAGCTCCCGGGCTTCTGGAAACACCATATATTTT | CASSSRASGNTIYF
many | TRBD2 | TRBJ2-3 | TRBV6-2/TRBV6-3 | TGTGCCAGCACTTGGACTAGCGGGGATCGTCAGACAGATACGCAGTATTTT | CASTWTSGDRQTDTQYF
many | . | TRBJ2-5 | TRBV7-9 | TGTGCCAGCAGCTTAAGTGCTCGGGGGACAGCGGGGATTCAAGAGACCCAGTACTTC | CASSLSARGTAGIQETQYF
. | . | TRBJ1-6 | TRBV20-1 | TGCAGTGCAGAAAAAACAGGGAAAACCTATAATTCACCCCTCCACTTT | CSAEKTGKTYNSPLHF
. | . | TRBJ1-2 | TRBV11-2 | TGTGCCAGCAGCTTGGGACACGACTATGGCTACACCTTC | CASSLGHDYGYTF
many | TRBD1 | TRBJ2-3 | TRBV28 | TGTGCCAGCCTGGGACAGCTCACAGATACGCAGTATTTT | CASLGQLTDTQYF
many | . | TRBJ1-4 | TRBV7-2 | TGTGCCAGCAGCAAAACACTAGGGCAGTCCAGAGATGAAAAACTGTTTTTT | CASSKTLGQSRDEKLFF
. | . | TRBJ1-2 | TRBV6-5 | TGTGCCAGCAGTTACGGGGGAACCTATGGCTACACCTTC | CASSYGGTYGYTF
few | . | TRBJ2-3 | TRBV9 | TGTGCCAGCAGCGTTGGGGTGCGGGATACGCAGTATTTT | CASSVGVRDTQYF
many | . | TRBJ1-2 | TRBV7-2 | TGTGCCAGCAGCTTACTCGGAGGCGACCCCGTAGTAGGTGGCTACACCTTC | CASSLLGGDPVVGGYTF
many | . | TRBJ2-3 | TRBV14 | TGTGCCAGCAGCCAAGGATGGGATACGCAGTATTTT | CASSQGWDTQYF
many | . | TRBJ1-3 | TRBV12-3/TRBV12-4 | TGTGCCAGCAGACCCGGGTCAGCCTCTGGAAACACCATATATTTT | CASRPGSASGNTIYF
. | . | TRBJ2-1 | TRBV6-4 | TGTGCCAGCAGTGTCGAGCTACAACACAATGAGCAGTTCTTC | CASSVELQHNEQFF
. | TRBD2 | TRBJ2-1 | TRBV20-1 | TGCAGTGCTAGAGCATTACTAGCGGCCTCCTACAATGAGCAGTTCTTC | CSARALLAASYNEQFF
many | . | TRBJ1-1 | TRBV5-4 | TGTGCCAGCAGCTTTGAAACGGGAAAGAACACTGAAGCTTTCTTT | CASSFETGKNTEAFF
few | TRBD1 | TRBJ1-1 | TRBV10-3 | TGTGCCATCAGCTATGACGGACAGGGAACAAATGAAGCTTTCTTT | CAISYDGQGTNEAFF
. | . | TRBJ2-3 | TRBV4-3 | TGCGCCAGCAGCCAAGAATCGGGACTCAGCACAGATACGCAGTATTTT | CASSQESGLSTDTQYF
. | . | TRBJ2-1 | TRBV29-1 | TGCAGCGTTGTCCTTCTCGTGGATGAGCAGTTCTTC | CSVVLLVDEQFF
. | . | TRBJ1-1 | TRBV29-1 | TGCAGCGCCCGACTCTACGCTGAAGCTTTCTTT | CSARLYAEAFF
few | TRBD2 | TRBJ2-1 | TRBV18 | TGTGCCAGCTCACGGACCTTACTAGCGGGAGAAAACAATGAGCAGTTCTTC | CASSRTLLAGENNEQFF
many | TRBD1 | TRBJ1-6 | TRBV11-2 | TGTGCCAGCAGCTTTCGGGGGACAGGGGGTTCACCCCTCCACTTT | CASSFRGTGGSPLHF
many | . | TRBJ2-5 | TRBV7-6 | TGTGCCAGCAGCTTAGCGGACCAAGAGACCCAGTACTTC | CASSLADQETQYF
few | TRBD1 | TRBJ2-1 | TRBV2 | TGTGCCAGCAGAGAACGGACCGGGACAGTATCCAATGAGCAGTTCTTC | CASRERTGTVSNEQFF
. | TRBD2 | TRBJ2-7 | TRBV20-1 | TGCAGTTCCGGGCGGGAGGGCCGGGACGAGCAGTACTTC | CSSGREGRDEQYF
once | TRBD1 | TRBJ2-7 | TRBV14 | TGTGCCAGCAGCCTCCCCGGGACAGGGATCTACGAGCAGTACTTC | CASSLPGTGIYEQYF
many | . | TRBJ2-5 | TRBV20-1 | TGCAGTGCTACAGGCTCCAGGGGCCAAGAGACCCAGTACTTC | CSATGSRGQETQYF
many | . | TRBJ1-3 | TRBV7-2 | TGTGCCAGCAGCTTAATGGGAAACACCATATATTTT | CASSLMGNTIYF
many | TRBD2 | TRBJ2-3 | TRBV7-6 | TGTGCCAGCAGCTCCCCCTCGACTAGCGGCACGTATACGCAGTATTTT | CASSSPSTSGTYTQYF
few | . | TRBJ1-1 | TRBV10-2 | TGCGCCAGCATGTTCGGGGGGCGATACACTGAAGCTTTCTTT | CASMFGGRYTEAFF
many | TRBD1 | TRBJ1-2 | TRBV28 | TGTGCCAGCAGTTCGGGACAGGGGCCCGGCTACACCTTC | CASSSGQGPGYTF
many | . | TRBJ2-7 | TRBV4-3 | TGCGCCAGCAGCCAAGACAGACATTGGTACGAGCAGTACTTC | CASSQDRHWYEQYF
many | . | TRBJ1-3 | TRBV20-1 | TGCAGTGCTAGAGATAGAGCCACCGTGAGCTCTGGAAACACCATATATTTT | CSARDRATVSSGNTIYF
. | TRBD2 | TRBJ2-5 | TRBV12-3/TRBV12-4 | TGTGCCAGCAGTTCTCGGACTAGCGGGAGTGAGACCCAGTACTTC | CASSSRTSGSETQYF
. | TRBD1 | TRBJ1-6 | TRBV7-9 | TGTGCCAGCAGCTTAGGGACAGGGGGTTCCTATAATTCACCCCTCCACTTT | CASSLGTGGSYNSPLHF
. | TRBD1 | TRBJ2-5 | TRBV4-3 | TGCGCCAGCAGCCAAGATTGGGGGGACAGGGCGACCTTC | CASSQDWGDRATF
many | TRBD1 | TRBJ1-5 | TRBV28 | TGTGCCAGCAGCAAAGGGGGCTCGGTCAATCAGCCCCAGCATTTT | CASSKGGSVNQPQHF
. | . | TRBJ2-3 | TRBV5-1 | TGCGCCAGCAGCTGGACGACAGGAGATACGCAGTATTTT | CASSWTTGDTQYF
many | TRBD2 | TRBJ2-5 | TRBV6-1 | TGTGCCAGCAGGTCCTTGACGAGCGGGGGATCTCAAGAGACCCAGTACTTC | CASRSLTSGGSQETQYF
. | TRBD2 | TRBJ2-1 | TRBV19 | TGTGCCAGTAGTTACAGCGGGATTCCTTACAATGAGCAGTTCTTC | CASSYSGIPYNEQFF
. | TRBD1 | TRBJ2-3 | TRBV10-2 | TGCGCCACCACTCCCCGGGACAGGGCAGATACGCAGTATTTT | CATTPRDRADTQYF
many | . | TRBJ2-3 | TRBV20-1 | TGCAGTGCTATGGGGGTGGATTTGGTCACAGATACGCAGTATTTT | CSAMGVDLVTDTQYF
few | TRBD1 | TRBJ1-1 | TRBV7-3 | TGTGCCAGCAGGACCGGGACAGGGGGGACTCGGAACACTGAAGCTTTCTTT | CASRTGTGGTRNTEAFF
many | . | TRBJ1-4 | TRBV7-6 | TGTGCCAGCAGCTTAGCGGGCATGGGGGCAGGGGAAAAACTGTTTTTT | CASSLAGMGAGEKLFF
few | . | TRBJ1-1 | TRBV6-2/TRBV6-3 | TGTGCCAGCAGTTTACCGGGGGGTTTTCCGAGCGTGAACACTGAAGCTTTCTTT | CASSLPGGFPSVNTEAFF